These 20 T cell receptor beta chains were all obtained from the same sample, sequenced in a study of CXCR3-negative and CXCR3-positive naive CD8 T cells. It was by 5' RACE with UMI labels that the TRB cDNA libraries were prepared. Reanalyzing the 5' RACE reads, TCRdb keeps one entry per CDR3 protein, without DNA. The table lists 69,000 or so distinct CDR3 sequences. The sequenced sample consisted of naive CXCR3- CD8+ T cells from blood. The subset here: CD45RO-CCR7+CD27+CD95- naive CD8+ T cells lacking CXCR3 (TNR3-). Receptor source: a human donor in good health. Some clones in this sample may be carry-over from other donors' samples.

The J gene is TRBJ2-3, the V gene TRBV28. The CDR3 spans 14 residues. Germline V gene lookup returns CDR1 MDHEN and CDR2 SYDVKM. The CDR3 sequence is CASSSRSSTDTQYF.

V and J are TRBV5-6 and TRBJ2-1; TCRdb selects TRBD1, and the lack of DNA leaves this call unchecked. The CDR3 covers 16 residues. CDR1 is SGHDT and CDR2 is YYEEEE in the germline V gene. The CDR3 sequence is CASSSNREFFYNEQFF.

The CDR3 is CSAPTDNTGELFF. This chain links TRBV20-1 with TRBJ2-2; TCRdb gives TRBD1 as the D gene, but with no DNA this cannot be confirmed. Germline loops: CDR1 DFQATT, CDR2 SNEGSKA (reference sequence). The CDR3 sequence is 13 residues long.

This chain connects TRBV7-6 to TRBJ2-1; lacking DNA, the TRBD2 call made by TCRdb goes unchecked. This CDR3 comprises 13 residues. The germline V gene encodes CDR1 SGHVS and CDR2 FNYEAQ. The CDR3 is CASAPGLAGEQFF.

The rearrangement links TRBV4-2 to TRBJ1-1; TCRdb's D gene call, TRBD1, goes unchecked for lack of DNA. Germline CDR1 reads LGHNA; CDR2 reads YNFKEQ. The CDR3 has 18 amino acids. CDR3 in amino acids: CASSQVGQGRGENTEAFF.

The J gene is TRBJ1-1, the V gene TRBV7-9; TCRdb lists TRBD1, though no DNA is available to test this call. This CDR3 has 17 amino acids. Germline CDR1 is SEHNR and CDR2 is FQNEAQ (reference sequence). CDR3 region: CASSLVGTTPGDTEAFF.

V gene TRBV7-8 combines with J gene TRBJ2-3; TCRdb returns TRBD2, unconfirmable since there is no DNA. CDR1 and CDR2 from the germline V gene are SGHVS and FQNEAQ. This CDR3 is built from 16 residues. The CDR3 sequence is CASSLGGSGSGDTQYF.

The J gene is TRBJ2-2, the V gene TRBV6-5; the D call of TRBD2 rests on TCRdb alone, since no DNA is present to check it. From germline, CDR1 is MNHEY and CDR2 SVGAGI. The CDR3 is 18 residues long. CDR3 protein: CASSYPRLGGLNTGELFF.

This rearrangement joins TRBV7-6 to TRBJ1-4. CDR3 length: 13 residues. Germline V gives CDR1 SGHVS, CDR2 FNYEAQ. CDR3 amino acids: CASSSPTAEKLFF.

The CDR3 sequence is CASSFKVLNTEAFF. The V and J genes are TRBV28 and TRBJ1-1. Germline CDR1 MDHEN, CDR2 SYDVKM. The CDR3 is 14 residues long.

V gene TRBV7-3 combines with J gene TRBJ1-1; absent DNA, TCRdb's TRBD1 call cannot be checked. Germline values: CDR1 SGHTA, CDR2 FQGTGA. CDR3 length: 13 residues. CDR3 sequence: CASSFGAQGVAFF.

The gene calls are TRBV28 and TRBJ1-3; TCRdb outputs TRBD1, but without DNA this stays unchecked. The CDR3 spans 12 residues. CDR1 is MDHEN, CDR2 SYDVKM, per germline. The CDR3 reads CASSSGWGALYF.

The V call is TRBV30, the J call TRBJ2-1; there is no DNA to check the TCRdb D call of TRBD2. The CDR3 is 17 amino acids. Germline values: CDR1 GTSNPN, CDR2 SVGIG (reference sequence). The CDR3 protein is CAWSVGRGLSSYNEQFF.

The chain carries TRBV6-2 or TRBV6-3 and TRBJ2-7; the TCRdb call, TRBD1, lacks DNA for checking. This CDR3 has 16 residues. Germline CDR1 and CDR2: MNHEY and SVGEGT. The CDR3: CASGYSDRQDSYEQYF.

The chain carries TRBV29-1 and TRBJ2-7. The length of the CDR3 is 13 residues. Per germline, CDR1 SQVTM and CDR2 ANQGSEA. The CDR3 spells CSVEGLEAYEQYF.

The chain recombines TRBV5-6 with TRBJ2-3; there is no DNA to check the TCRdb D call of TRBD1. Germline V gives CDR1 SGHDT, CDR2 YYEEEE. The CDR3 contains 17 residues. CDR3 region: CASSGGIKAESTDTQYF.

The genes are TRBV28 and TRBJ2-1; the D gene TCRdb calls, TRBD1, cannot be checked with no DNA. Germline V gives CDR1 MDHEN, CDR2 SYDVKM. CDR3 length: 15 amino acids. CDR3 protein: CASRDIGTVNNEQFF.

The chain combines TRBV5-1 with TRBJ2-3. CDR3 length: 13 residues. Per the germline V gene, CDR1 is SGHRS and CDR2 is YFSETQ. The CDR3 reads CASSPTGTDTQYF. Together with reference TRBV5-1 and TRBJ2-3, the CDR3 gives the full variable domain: KAGVTQTPRYLIKTRGQQVTLSCSPISGHRSVSWYQQTPGQGLQFLFEYFSETQRNKGNFPGRFSGRQFSNSRSEMNVSTLELGDSALYLCASSPTGTDTQYFGPGTRLTVL.

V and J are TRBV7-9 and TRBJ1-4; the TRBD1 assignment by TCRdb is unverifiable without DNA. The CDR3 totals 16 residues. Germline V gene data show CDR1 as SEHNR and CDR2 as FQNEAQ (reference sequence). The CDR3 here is CASSLAHRVANEKLFF.

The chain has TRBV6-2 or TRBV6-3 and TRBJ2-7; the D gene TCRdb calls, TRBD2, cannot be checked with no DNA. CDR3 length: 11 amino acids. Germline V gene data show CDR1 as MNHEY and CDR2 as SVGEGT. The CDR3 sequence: CASRGLGEQYF.